This T cell receptor (beta chain) appears in the sequencing data of a study of blood T cell repertoires in COVID-19 (dated by TCRdb to the early 2020s). For the wider study: The collaborator samples originated in the United States, Italy and Spain and spanned the acute and convalescent phases of COVID-19. The material from the prospective study consisted of cDNA or gDNA derived from T cells, B-cell-depleted T cells, or PBMCs. The dataset comprised deeply sampled blood TCRbeta repertoires from subjects exposed to, actively infected with, or recovered from COVID-19. The repertoires were made available in a free public database intended to serve as a resource for research on the immune response to SARS-CoV-2. The samples were drawn from the first 160 participants of the ongoing ImmuneRACE study and from 1,254 subjects provided by 6 global collaborators. Nearly every sample came with metadata listing a de-identified subject ID, COVID-19 status, age in years and sex. Where HLA class I and class II types were available, the types were taken from metadata supplied by the sample provider, not from assay-based typing. Study-wide findings and limitations: How much clinical and demographic metadata was included differed by source and by participant, and the metadata was provided uncurated.

Collaborating institutions collected whole blood in K2EDTA tubes following their own protocols. Collaborator samples were shipped for TCRbeta analysis as frozen whole blood, isolated PBMCs, or DNA extracted from either sample type. The immunoSEQ Assay, a bias-controlled multiplex PCR, was used to amplify TCRbeta CDR3 regions from genomic DNA. Per the authors' processing: The number of nucleated cells in each sample was estimated from the amplification of reference gene primers within the assay. To quantify the absolute abundance of each unique TCRbeta CDR3 rearrangement, sequence reads were collapsed and filtered. For each sample, productive Simpson clonality was calculated by taking the square root of Simpson's diversity index across productive rearrangements. The table was pulled from immuneACCESS by TCRdb, which kept in-frame rearrangements only. Such tables lose some clones; where checked, under half of the loss comes from unresolved V genes, and the rest has no known cause. V and J calls and clone size come straight from that table; D and trimming were deduced from the DNA. Counted in this sample were roughly 200,000 clones; roughly 78% of them appeared once. Approximately 3% of the sample goes to the ten largest clones.

The CDR3 starts with the cysteine, ends with the phenylalanine, and has 15 residues. The read is trimmed to its CDR3 DNA, 45 bases read in frame from base 1. V is cut by 3 bases and J by 0 bases, and the space between the germline ends is 9 bases. The germline V gene encodes CDR1 SGHTA and CDR2 FQGNSA. To note about this clone: The antigen this receptor binds is unknown. Nothing much larger sits one base from this clone, and base qualities are not available.

The rearrangement joined TRBV7-2 to TRBJ2-1; too little of a D gene remains to name it. The receptor comes from a woman older than 75 with active or convalescent COVID-19. The sequenced sample consisted of peripheral blood. The CDR3 sequence is CASSFRVSSYNEQFF. The DNA sequence is given as TGTGCCAGCAGCTTTCGGGTCAGCTCCTACAATGAGCAGTTCTTC.